This T cell receptor beta chain stems from a study of regulatory T cells in long-lasting Graves disease. Whole-study findings and limits: There were preferences for TRBV28, TRBJ1-2 and TRBJ2-5 in persistent disease.

Construction of the TCR beta libraries employed iRepertoire HTBI primers in conjunction with Arm-PCR of CDR3 regions. TCRdb used MiXCR to reprocess the multiplex PCR reads, holding one entry per CDR3 protein. The sample has more than 300,000 distinct CDR3 sequences, roughly 16% seen once. Only a few counts were recorded for this clonotype. Its antigen is undetermined. Stated time point: newly diagnosed GD, antithyroid drugs for less than 3 months. PBMCs were the source of the RNA used for TCR sequencing. EDTA tubes held Nine milliliters of peripheral blood from each patient. The CDR3 extends over 13 amino acids. Germline V gene sequence: CDR1 SNHLY, CDR2 FYNNEI. V lost 10 bases and J lost 0, with 12 bases in between. The same data also contributed to another study, on T cells in Graves' hyperthyroidism and ophthalmopathy. That report adds: A median about 7 months before onset, the model predicted ophthalmopathy.

J is TRBJ1-1 and V is TRBV2; no definite D call. The source material was peripheral blood mononuclear cells (PBMCs), sampled at new diagnosis, from a patient treated with antithyroid drugs. This receptor was identified in a woman under 30 with Graves disease. CDR3 region: CATTPNMNTEAFF. CDR3 nucleotide sequence: TGTGCCACCACCCCTAACATGAACACTGAAGCTTTCTTT.